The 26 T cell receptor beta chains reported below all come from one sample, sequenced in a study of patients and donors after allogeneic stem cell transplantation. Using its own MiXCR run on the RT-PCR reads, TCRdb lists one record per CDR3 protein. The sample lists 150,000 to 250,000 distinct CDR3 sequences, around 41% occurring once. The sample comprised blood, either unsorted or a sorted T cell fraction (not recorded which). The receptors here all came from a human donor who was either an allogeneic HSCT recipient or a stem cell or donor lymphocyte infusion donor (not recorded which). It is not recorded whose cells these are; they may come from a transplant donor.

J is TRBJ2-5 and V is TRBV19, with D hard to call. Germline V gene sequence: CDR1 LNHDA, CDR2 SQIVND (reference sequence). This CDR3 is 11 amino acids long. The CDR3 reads CAYHPQETQYF. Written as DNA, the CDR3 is TGTGCTTACCACCCCCAAGAGACCCAGTACTTC.

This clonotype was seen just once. CDR3 DNA sequence: TGTGCCAGCTCACAAACAACAGGGTTGAGTGAGCAGTTCTTC. It is translated as CASSQTTGLSEQFF. The V call is TRBV18, the J call TRBJ2-1, with D possibly being TRBD1 (6 bases). CDR3 length: 14 residues. The germline gives CDR1 KGHSH, CDR2 LQKENI. V lost 4 bases, J lost 9 bases, and 16 bases lay in between.

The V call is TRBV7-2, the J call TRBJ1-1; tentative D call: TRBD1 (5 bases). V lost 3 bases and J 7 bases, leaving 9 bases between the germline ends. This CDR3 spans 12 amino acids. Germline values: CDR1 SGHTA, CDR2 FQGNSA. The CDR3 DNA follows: TGTGCCAGCAGCTTGGGGGTCTTTGAAGCTTTCTTT. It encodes CASSLGVFEAFF.

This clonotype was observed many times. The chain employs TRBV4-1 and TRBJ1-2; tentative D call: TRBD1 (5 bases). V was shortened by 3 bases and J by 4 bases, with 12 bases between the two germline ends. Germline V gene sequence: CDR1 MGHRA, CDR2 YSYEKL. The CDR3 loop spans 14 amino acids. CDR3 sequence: CASSQGSGIYGYTF. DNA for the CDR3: TGCGCCAGCAGCCAGGGATCAGGGATCTATGGCTACACCTTC.

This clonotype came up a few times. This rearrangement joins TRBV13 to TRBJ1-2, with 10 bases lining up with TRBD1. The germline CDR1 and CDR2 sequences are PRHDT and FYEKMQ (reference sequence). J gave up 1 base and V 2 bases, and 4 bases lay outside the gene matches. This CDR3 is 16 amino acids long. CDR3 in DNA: TGTGCCAGCAGCTTATTGACAGGGGGCAGTAACTATGGCTACACCTTC. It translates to CASSLLTGGSNYGYTF. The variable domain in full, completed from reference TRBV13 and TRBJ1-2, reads AAGVIQSPRHLIKEKRETATLKCYPIPRHDTVYWYQQGPGQDPQFLISFYEKMQSDKGSIPDRFSAQQFSDYHSELNMSSLELGDSALYFCASSLLTGGSNYGYTFGSGTRLTVV.

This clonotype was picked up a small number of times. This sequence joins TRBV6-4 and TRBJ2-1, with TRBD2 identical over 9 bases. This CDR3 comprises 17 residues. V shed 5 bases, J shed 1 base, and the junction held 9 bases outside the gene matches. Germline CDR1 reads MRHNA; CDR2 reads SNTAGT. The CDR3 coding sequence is TGTGCCAGCAGTAGTGGTATAGCGGGAGCTTCCTACAATGAGCAGTTCTTC. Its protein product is CASSSGIAGASYNEQFF.

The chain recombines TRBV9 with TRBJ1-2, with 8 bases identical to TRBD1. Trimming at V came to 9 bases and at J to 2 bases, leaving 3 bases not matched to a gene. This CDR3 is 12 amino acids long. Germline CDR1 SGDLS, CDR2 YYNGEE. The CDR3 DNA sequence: TGTGCCACCCGGGACAGGAACTATGGCTACACCTTC. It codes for CATRDRNYGYTF.

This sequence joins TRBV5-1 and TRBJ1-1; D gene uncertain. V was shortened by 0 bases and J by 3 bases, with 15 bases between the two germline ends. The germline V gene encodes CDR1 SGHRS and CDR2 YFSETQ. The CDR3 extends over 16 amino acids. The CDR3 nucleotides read TGCGCCAGCAGCTTGGAGACCCTAGGCTTCGACACTGAAGCTTTCTTT. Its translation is CASSLETLGFDTEAFF. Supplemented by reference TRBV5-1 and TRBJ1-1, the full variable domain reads KAGVTQTPRYLIKTRGQQVTLSCSPISGHRSVSWYQQTPGQGLQFLFEYFSETQRNKGNFPGRFSGRQFSNSRSEMNVSTLELGDSALYLCASSLETLGFDTEAFFGQGTRLTVV.

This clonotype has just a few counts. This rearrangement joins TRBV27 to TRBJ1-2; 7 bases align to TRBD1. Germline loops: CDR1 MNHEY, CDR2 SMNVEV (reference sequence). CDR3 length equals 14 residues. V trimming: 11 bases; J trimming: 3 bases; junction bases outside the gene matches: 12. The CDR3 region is CASRQGLSDYGYTF. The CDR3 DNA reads TGTGCCTCAAGACAGGGTTTATCGGACTATGGCTACACCTTC.

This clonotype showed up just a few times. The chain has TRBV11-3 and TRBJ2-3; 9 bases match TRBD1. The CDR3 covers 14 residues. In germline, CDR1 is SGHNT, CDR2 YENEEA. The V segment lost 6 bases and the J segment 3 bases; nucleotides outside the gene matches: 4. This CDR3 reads CASSQGQGTDTQYF. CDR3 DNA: TGTGCCAGCAGTCAAGGACAGGGGACAGATACGCAGTATTTT. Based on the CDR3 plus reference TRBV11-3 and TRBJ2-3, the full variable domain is EAGVVQSPRYKIIEKKQPVAFWCNPISGHNTLYWYLQNLGQGPELLIRYENEEAVDDSQLPKDRFSAERLKGVDSTLKIQPAELGDSAVYLCASSQGQGTDTQYFGPGTRLTVL.

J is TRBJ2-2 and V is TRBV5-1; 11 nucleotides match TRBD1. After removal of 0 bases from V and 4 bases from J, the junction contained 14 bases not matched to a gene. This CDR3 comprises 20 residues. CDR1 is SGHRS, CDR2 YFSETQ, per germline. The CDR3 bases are TGCGCCAGCAGCTTGGCCCGGGACAGGGGGTCCCTCCTAGGCACCGGGGAGCTGTTTTTT. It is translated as CASSLARDRGSLLGTGELFF.

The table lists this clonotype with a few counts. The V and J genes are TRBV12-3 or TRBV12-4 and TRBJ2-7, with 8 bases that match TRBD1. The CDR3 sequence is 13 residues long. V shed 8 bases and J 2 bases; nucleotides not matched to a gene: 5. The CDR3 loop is CASRTGITYEQYF. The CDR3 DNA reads TGTGCCAGCCGGACAGGGATTACCTACGAGCAGTACTTC.

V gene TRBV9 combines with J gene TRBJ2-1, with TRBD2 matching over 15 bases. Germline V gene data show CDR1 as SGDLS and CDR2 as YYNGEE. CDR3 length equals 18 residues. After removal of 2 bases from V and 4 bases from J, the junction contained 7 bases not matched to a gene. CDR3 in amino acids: CASSVPSGTSGGYNEQFF. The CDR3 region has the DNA TGTGCCAGCAGCGTGCCTTCCGGGACTAGCGGGGGGTACAATGAGCAGTTCTTC.

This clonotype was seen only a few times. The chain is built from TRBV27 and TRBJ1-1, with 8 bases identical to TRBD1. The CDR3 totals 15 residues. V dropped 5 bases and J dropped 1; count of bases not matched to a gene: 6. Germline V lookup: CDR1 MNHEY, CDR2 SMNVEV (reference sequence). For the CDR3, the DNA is TGTGCCAGCAGTCCGACAGGGGCCGCGAACACTGAAGCTTTCTTT. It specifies CASSPTGAANTEAFF.

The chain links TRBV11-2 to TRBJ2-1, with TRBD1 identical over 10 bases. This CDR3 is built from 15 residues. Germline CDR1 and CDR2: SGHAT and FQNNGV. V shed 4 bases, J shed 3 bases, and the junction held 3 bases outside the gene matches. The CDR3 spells CASSWRDRGYNEQFF. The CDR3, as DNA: TGTGCCAGCAGCTGGCGGGACAGGGGCTACAATGAGCAGTTCTTC.

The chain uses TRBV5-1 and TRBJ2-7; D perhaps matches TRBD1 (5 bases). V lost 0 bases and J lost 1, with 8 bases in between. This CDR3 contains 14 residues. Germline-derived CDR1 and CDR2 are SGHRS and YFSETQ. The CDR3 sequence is CASSLATASYEQYF. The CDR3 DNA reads TGCGCCAGCAGCTTGGCGACAGCATCCTACGAGCAGTACTTC.

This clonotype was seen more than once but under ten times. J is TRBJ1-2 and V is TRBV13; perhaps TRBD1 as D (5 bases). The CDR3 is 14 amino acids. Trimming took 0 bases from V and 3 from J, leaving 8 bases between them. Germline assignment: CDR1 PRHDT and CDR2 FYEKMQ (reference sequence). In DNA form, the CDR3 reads TGTGCCAGCAGCTTAGGCCTGGGGGACTATGGCTACACCTTC. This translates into CASSLGLGDYGYTF.

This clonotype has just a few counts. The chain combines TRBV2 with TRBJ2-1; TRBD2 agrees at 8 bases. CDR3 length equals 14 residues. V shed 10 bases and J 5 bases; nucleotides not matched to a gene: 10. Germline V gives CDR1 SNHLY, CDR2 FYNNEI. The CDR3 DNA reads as TGTGCCATCTCGAGACTAGCGAAAAACAATGAGCAGTTCTTC. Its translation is CAISRLAKNNEQFF.

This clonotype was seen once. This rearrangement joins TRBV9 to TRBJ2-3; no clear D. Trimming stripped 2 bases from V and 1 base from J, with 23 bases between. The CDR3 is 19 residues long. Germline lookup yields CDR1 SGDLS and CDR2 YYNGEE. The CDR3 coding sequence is TGTGCCAGCAGCGTTGAAGGTTTAATTGATGAAGTTGGCACAGATACGCAGTATTTT. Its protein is CASSVEGLIDEVGTDTQYF. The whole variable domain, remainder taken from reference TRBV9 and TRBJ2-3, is DSGVTQTPKHLITATGQRVTLRCSPRSGDLSVYWYQQSLDQGLQFLIQYYNGEERAKGNILERFSAQQFPDLHSELNLSSLELGDSALYFCASSVEGLIDEVGTDTQYFGPGTRLTVL.

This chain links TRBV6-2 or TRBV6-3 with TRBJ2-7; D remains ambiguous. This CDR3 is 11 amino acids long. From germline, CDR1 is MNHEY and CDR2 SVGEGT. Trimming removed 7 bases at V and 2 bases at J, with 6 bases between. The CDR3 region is CASNYPYEQYF. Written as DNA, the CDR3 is TGTGCCAGCAATTATCCCTACGAGCAGTACTTC.

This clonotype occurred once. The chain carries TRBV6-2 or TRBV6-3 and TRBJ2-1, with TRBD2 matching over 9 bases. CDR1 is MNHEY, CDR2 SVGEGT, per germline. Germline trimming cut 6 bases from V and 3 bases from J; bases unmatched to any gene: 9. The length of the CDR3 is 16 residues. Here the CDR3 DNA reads TGTGCCAGCAGACAGTTAGCGGGAGCTAACTACAATGAGCAGTTCTTC. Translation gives CASRQLAGANYNEQFF.

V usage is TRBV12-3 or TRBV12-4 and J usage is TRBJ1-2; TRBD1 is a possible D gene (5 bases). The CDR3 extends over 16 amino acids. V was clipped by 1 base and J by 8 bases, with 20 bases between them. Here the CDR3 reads CASSLDRIPGIRGYTF. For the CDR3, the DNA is TGTGCCAGCAGTTTAGACAGGATCCCGGGTATTAGGGGCTACACCTTC.

In nucleotides, the CDR3 is TGTGCCAGTAGTAGGGCGGTGAATAATGAAAAACTGTTTTTT. Protein: CASSRAVNNEKLFF. V is TRBV25-1 and J is TRBJ1-4; no definite D call. V lost 9 bases to trimming and J lost 4 bases, with 15 bases between them. CDR1 MGHDK and CDR2 SYGVNS come from the germline V gene. The CDR3 runs 14 residues.

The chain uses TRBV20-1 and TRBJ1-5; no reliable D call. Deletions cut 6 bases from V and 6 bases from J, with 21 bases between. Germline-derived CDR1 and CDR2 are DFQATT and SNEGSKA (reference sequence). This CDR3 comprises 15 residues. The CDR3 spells CSARSIQLPTQPQHF. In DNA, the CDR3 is TGCAGTGCCCGTTCAATCCAACTCCCCACTCAGCCCCAGCATTTT.

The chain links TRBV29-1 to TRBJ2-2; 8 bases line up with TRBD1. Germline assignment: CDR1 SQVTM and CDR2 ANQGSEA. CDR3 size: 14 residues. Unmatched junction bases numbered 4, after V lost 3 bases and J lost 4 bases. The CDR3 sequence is CSVEPRGLTGELFF. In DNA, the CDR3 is TGCAGCGTTGAGCCCAGGGGGCTCACCGGGGAGCTGTTTTTT.

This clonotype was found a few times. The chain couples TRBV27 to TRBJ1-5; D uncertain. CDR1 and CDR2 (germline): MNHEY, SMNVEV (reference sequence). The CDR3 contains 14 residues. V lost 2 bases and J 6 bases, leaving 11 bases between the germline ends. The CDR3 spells CASSLMGGSQPQHF. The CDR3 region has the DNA TGTGCCAGCAGTTTAATGGGTGGGAGTCAGCCCCAGCATTTT.